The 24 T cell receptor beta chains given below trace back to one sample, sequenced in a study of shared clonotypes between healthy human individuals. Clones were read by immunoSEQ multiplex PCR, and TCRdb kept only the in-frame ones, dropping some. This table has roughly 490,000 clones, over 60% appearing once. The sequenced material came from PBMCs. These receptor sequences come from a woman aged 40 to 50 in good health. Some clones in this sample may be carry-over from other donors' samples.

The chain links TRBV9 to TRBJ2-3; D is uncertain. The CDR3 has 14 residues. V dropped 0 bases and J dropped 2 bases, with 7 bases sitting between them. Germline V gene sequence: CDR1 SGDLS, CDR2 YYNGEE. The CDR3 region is CASSVALFTDTQYF. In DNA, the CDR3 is TGTGCCAGCAGCGTAGCCCTGTTCACAGATACGCAGTATTTT.

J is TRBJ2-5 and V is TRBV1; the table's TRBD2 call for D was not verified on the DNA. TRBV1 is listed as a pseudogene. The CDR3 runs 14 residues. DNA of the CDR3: TGCACCAGCAGCCAAGATCGACTAGCAGAGACCCAGTACTTC. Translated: CTSSQDRLAETQYF.

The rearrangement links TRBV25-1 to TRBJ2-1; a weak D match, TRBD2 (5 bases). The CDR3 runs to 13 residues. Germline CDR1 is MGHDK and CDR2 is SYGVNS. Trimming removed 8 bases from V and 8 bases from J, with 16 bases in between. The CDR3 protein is CASRSHSVDEQFF. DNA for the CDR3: TGTGCCAGCCGGTCACATAGCGTCGATGAGCAGTTCTTC.

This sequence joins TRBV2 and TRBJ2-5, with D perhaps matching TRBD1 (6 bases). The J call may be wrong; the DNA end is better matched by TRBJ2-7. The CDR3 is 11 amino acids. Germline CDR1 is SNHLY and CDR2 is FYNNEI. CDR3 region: CASSVGGEQYF. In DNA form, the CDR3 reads TGTGCCAGCAGTGTAGGGGGCGAGCAGTACTTC.

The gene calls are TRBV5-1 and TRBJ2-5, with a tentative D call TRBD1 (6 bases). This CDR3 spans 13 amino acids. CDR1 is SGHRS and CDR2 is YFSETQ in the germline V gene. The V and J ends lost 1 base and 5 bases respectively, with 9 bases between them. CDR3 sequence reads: CASSLTGFETQYF. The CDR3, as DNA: TGCGCCAGCAGCTTGACAGGGTTCGAGACCCAGTACTTC. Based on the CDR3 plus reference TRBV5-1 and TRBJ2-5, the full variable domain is KAGVTQTPRYLIKTRGQQVTLSCSPISGHRSVSWYQQTPGQGLQFLFEYFSETQRNKGNFPGRFSGRQFSNSRSEMNVSTLELGDSALYLCASSLTGFETQYFGPGTRLLVL.

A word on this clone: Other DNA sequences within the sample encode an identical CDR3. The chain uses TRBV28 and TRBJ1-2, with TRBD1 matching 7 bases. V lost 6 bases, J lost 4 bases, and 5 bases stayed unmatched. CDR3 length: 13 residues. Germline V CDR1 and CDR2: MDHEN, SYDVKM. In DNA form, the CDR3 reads TGTGCCAGCAGCTCACAGGGGCCCTATGGCTACACCTTC. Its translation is CASSSQGPYGYTF.

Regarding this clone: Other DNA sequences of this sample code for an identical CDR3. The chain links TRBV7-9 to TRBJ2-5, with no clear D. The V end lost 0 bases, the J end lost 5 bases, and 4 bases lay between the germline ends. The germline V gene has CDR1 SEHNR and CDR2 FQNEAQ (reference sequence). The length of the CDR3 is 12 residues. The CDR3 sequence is CASSLARETQYF. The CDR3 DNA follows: TGTGCCAGCAGCTTAGCACGGGAGACCCAGTACTTC.

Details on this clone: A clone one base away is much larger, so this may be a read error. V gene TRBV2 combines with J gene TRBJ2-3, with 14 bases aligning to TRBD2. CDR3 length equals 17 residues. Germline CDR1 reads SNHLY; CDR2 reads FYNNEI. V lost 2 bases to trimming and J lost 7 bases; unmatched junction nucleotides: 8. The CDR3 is CASSELRLAGGPNTQYF. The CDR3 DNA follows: TGTGCCAGCAGTGAATTGAGACTAGCGGGAGGGCCAAATACGCAGTATTTT.

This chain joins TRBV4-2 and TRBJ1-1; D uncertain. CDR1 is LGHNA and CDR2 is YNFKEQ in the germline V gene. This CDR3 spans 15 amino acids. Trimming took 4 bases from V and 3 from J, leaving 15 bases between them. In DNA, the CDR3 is TGTGCCAGCAGCCCGATGGGAGACACAGACACTGAAGCTTTCTTT. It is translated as CASSPMGDTDTEAFF.

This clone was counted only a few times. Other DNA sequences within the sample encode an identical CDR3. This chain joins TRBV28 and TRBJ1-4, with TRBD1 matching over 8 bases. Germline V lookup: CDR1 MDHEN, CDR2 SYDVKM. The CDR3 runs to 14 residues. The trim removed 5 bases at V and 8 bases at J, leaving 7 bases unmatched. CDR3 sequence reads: CASSPGQGREKLFF. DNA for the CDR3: TGTGCCAGCAGTCCAGGACAGGGCCGGGAAAAACTGTTTTTT.

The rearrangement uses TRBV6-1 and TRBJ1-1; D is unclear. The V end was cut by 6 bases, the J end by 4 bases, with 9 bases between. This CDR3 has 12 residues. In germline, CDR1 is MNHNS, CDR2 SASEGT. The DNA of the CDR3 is TGTGCCAGCAGCCAGTGGGTCACTGAAGCTTTCTTT. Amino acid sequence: CASSQWVTEAFF.

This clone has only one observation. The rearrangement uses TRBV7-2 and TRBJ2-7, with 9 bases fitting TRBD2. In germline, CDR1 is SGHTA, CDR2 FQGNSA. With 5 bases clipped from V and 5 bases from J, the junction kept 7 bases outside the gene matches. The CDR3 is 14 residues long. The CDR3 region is CASSSAGGPHEQYF. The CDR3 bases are TGTGCCAGCAGCAGTGCGGGAGGGCCCCACGAGCAGTACTTC.

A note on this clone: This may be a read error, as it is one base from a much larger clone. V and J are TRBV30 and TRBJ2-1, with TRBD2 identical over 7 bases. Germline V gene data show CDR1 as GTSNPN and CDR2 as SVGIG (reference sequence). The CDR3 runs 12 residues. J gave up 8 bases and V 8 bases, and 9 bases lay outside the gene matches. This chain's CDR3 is CAGGGSYDEQFF. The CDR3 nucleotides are TGTGCCGGGGGGGGATCTTACGATGAGCAGTTCTTC.

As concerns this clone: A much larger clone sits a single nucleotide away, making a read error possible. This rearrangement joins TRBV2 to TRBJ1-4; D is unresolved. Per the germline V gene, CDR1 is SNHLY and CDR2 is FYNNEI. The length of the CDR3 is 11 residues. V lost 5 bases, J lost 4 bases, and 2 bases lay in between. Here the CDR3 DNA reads TGTGCCAGCAGTTATAATGAAAAACTGTTTTTT. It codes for CASSYNEKLFF.

CDR3 DNA: TGTGCCAGCTCACCAAGACAGGAACTTAACATGAACACTGAAGCTTTCTTT. Translation: CASSPRQELNMNTEAFF. The chain employs TRBV18 and TRBJ1-1, with D tentatively TRBD1 (6 bases). V dropped 2 bases and J dropped 0 bases, with 16 bases sitting between them. The germline V gene encodes CDR1 KGHSH and CDR2 LQKENI. This CDR3 has 17 amino acids.

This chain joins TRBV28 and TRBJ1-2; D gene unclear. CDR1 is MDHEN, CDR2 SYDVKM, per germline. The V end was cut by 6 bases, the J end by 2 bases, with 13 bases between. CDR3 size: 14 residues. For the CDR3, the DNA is TGTGCCAGCAGCGTCGGGCCGCAAAACTATGGCTACACCTTC. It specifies CASSVGPQNYGYTF.

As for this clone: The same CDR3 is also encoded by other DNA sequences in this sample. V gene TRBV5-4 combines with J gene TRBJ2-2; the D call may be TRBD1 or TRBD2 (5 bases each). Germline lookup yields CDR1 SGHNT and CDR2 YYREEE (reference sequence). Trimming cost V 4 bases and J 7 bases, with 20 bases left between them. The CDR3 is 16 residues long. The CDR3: CASSTGTSKRGGELFF. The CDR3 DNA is TGTGCCAGCAGCACCGGGACCTCAAAGAGAGGCGGGGAGCTGTTTTTT.

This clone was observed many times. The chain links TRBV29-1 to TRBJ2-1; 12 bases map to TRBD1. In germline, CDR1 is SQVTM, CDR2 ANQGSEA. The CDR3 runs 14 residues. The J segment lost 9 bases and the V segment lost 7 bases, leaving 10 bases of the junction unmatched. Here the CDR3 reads CSAGTGQGASEQFF. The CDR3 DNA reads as TGCAGCGCCGGGACGGGACAGGGGGCGTCTGAGCAGTTCTTC.

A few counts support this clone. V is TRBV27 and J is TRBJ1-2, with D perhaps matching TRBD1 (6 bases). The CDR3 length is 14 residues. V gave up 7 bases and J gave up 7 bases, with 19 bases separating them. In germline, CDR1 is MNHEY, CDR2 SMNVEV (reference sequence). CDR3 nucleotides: TGTGCCAGCAAGGGGGTGGCGCCGCGGGGTGGCTACACCTTC. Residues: CASKGVAPRGGYTF.

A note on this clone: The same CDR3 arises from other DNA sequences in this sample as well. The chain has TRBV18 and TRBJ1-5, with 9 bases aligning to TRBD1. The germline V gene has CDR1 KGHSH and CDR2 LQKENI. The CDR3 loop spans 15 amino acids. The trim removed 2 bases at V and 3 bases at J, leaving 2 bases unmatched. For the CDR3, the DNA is TGTGCCAGCTCACCAGACAGGGGGGACAATCAGCCCCAGCATTTT. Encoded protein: CASSPDRGDNQPQHF. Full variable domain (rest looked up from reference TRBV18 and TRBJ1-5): NAGVMQNPRHLVRRRGQEARLRCSPMKGHSHVYWYRQLPEEGLKFMVYLQKENIIDESGMPKERFSAEFPKEGPSILRIQQVVRGDSAAYFCASSPDRGDNQPQHFGDGTRLSIL.

CDR3 amino acids: CASSVQTGSNQPQHF. In DNA, the CDR3 is TGTGCCAGCAGTGTACAGACAGGGTCCAATCAGCCCCAGCATTTT. V usage is TRBV6-1 and J usage is TRBJ1-5, with TRBD1 matching over 7 bases. There are 15 residues in the CDR3. Germline V gene lookup returns CDR1 MNHNS and CDR2 SASEGT. V lost 4 bases to trimming and J lost 3 bases; unmatched junction nucleotides: 6.

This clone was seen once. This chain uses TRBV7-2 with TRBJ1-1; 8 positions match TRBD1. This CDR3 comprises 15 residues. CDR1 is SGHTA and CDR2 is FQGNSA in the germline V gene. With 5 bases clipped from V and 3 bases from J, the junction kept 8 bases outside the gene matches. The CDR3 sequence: CASSIRTGMDTEAFF. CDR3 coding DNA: TGTGCCAGCAGCATCCGGACAGGGATGGACACTGAAGCTTTCTTT.

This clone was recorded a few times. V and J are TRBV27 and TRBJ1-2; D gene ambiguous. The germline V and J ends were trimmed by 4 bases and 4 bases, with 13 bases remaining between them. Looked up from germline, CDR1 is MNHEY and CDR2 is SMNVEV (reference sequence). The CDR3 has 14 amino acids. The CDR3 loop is CASSYQEGSYGYTF. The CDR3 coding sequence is TGTGCCAGCAGTTATCAGGAGGGCTCCTATGGCTACACCTTC.

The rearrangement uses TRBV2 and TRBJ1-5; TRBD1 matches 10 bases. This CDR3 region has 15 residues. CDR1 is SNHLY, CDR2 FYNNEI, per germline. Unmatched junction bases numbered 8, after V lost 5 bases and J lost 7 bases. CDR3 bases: TGTGCCAGCAGTCCAGACAGGGGGCACAGCCAGCCCCAGCATTTT. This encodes CASSPDRGHSQPQHF. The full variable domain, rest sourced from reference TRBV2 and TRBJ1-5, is EPEVTQTPSHQVTQMGQEVILRCVPISNHLYFYWYRQILGQKVEFLVSFYNNEISEKSEIFDDQFSVERPDGSNFTLKIRSTKLEDSAMYFCASSPDRGHSQPQHFGDGTRLSIL.